This entry lists 7 T cell receptor beta chains sequenced from one sample in a study of T-cell reconstitution after alpha-beta-depleted transplantation in children. The library targeted TCRbeta and was prepared with unique molecular identifiers. One entry per CDR3 protein results from TCRdb running MiXCR on the PCR reads. This table holds 450,000 to 600,000 distinct CDR3 sequences, less than 35% found once. Specimen: PBMCs from the stem cell graft donor, collected from the stem cell graft. The receptors originated from a human donor who donated a stem cell graft to a child with aplastic anemia.

The gene calls are TRBV7-2 and TRBJ2-3; tentative D call: TRBD1 (5 bases). Trimming pared 2 bases from V and 1 base from J, leaving 7 bases between. From germline, CDR1 is SGHTA and CDR2 FQGNSA. The CDR3 is 14 residues long. CDR3 DNA sequence: TGTGCCAGCAGCTTAAGGGGTCGCACAGATACGCAGTATTTT. It is translated as CASSLRGRTDTQYF.

The V and J genes are TRBV6-2 or TRBV6-3 and TRBJ1-3; D is unresolved. From germline, CDR1 is MNHEY and CDR2 SVGEGT. V was pared by 4 bases and J by 0 bases, with 10 bases between. The CDR3 has 15 residues. The CDR3 coding sequence is TGTGCCAGCAGTTTCGGCGTACGCTCTGGAAACACCATATATTTT. It translates to CASSFGVRSGNTIYF.

The chain uses TRBV20-1 and TRBJ2-3, with TRBD2 as a possible D gene (6 bases). Deletions cut 3 bases from V and 0 bases from J, with 10 bases between. Germline CDR1 and CDR2: DFQATT and SNEGSKA (reference sequence). This CDR3 spans 14 amino acids. The CDR3 nucleotides read TGCAGTGCTAGTACCGGGACTAGCACAGATACGCAGTATTTT. As protein: CSASTGTSTDTQYF.

This chain uses TRBV7-3 with TRBJ1-6; unclear D gene. Trimming left V 0 bases short and J 4 bases short, with 10 bases between. The CDR3 loop spans 16 amino acids. Per germline, CDR1 SGHTA and CDR2 FQGTGA. This CDR3 reads CASSLTGHGYNSPLHF. For the CDR3, the DNA is TGTGCCAGCAGCTTAACGGGTCACGGGTATAATTCACCCCTCCACTTT.

The rearrangement joins TRBV20-1 to TRBJ2-1, with 8 bases that match TRBD1. CDR3 length: 11 residues. Germline V gene sequence: CDR1 DFQATT, CDR2 SNEGSKA (reference sequence). Germline trimming cut 3 bases from V and 10 bases from J; bases unmatched to any gene: 2. The CDR3 DNA reads TGCAGTGCTAGCCGGACAGGGGAGCAGTTCTTC. This gives the protein CSASRTGEQFF.

The V call is TRBV20-1, the J call TRBJ2-7; a weak D match, TRBD1 (6 bases). V dropped 4 bases and J dropped 7 bases, with 17 bases sitting between them. Germline V gene lookup returns CDR1 DFQATT and CDR2 SNEGSKA (reference sequence). The CDR3 runs 13 residues. CDR3 in DNA: TGCAGTGCTACGTTGACAGGAATGAGAGAGCAGTACTTC. Amino acid sequence: CSATLTGMREQYF.

A few counts support this clonotype. This sequence joins TRBV28 and TRBJ2-7; the D call may be TRBD1 or TRBD2 (5 bases each). CDR1 MDHEN and CDR2 SYDVKM come from the germline V gene. V was trimmed by 7 bases and J by 2 bases, leaving 15 bases between them. This CDR3 contains 14 residues. In DNA, the CDR3 is TGTGCCAGCACCGTAGGGACCGTTGCCTACGAGCAGTACTTC. Amino acids: CASTVGTVAYEQYF.